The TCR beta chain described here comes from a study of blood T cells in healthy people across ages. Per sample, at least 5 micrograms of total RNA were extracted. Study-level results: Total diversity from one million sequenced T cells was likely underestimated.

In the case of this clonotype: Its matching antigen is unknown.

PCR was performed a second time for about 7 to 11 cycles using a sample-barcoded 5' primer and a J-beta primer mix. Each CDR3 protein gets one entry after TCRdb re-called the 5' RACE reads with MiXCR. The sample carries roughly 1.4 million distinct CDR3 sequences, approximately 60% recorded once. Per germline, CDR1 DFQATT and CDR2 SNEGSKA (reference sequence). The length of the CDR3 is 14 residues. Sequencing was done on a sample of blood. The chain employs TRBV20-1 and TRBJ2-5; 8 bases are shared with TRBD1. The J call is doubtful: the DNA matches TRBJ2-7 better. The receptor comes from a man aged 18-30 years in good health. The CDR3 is CSATWTGRTYEQYF. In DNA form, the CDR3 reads TGCAGTGCTACTTGGACAGGGCGGACTTACGAGCAGTACTTC.